The rows below give T cell receptor beta chains drawn from one sample of a study of spatial heterogeneity in lung cancer. TCRdb fed the 5' RACE reads into MiXCR, producing one record per CDR3 protein. The profile covers approximately 25,000 distinct CDR3 sequences, with 8.8% appearing a single time and 7.5% to 9% taken by the ten largest. The sequencing used lung tumor tissue, collected at surgery. The receptors originated from a male donor with early-stage non-small cell lung cancer. The CDR3 runs from the conserved cysteine through the conserved F or W. Clone size is not always given. Where it is, it says once, few, many or a class for expanded clones.

V gene	J gene	clone size	CDR3 protein
TRBV7-3	TRBJ2-1	many	CASSLGTGGFNEQFF
TRBV28	TRBJ1-1	many	CASSPDLPHTEAFF
TRBV20-1	TRBJ2-3	.	CSAGGVNTQYF
TRBV5-1	TRBJ2-7	few	CASSLDRGGYEQYF
TRBV19	TRBJ1-2	many	CASLAGGASYGYTF
TRBV5-1	TRBJ1-6	few	CASSSLDGDSPLHF
TRBV20-1	TRBJ2-4	few	CSASRPRELAKNIQYF
TRBV3-1	TRBJ2-7	.	CASRGVGEQYF
TRBV2	TRBJ2-3	.	CASSRSGDPPQYF
TRBV12-3/TRBV12-4	TRBJ2-5	many	CASSPWTLQETQYF
TRBV12-3/TRBV12-4	TRBJ2-3	.	CASSRTSVADTQYF
TRBV6-2/TRBV6-3	TRBJ2-7	few	CASTQRSSSYEQYF
TRBV5-1	TRBJ2-7	.	CASSLTGFEQYF
TRBV28	TRBJ2-3	many	CASSYYTGLTQYF
TRBV5-5	TRBJ2-2	.	CASSLLAGAPRTGELFF
TRBV9	TRBJ2-1	many	CASSPGLAQNNEQLF
TRBV28	TRBJ1-1	medium-sized	CASSFSGEGIAEAFF
TRBV7-9	TRBJ1-1	many	CASSLAGDGAFF
TRBV5-6	TRBJ2-7	few	CASSWQTNYEQYF
TRBV15	TRBJ2-3	few	CATSRDGQDTDTQYF
TRBV28	TRBJ2-7	many	CASSLPQLIYEQYF
TRBV6-1	TRBJ2-7	once	CASSEARGRAYEQYF
TRBV28	TRBJ1-1	many	CATRSDPEAFF
TRBV12-3/TRBV12-4	TRBJ2-1	.	CASSLMEGKEQFF
TRBV7-2	TRBJ2-1	many	CASRRTSGGLYNEQFF
TRBV30	TRBJ2-5	many	CAWSPYGSYYSPQETQYF
TRBV7-2	TRBJ2-1	.	CASRKGSGGAFQHEQFF
TRBV30	TRBJ1-1	many	CASPGNTEAFF
TRBV15	TRBJ2-2	many	CATSGRDSNTGELFF
TRBV7-2	TRBJ1-3	many	CASSLVQGNTIYF
TRBV28	TRBJ2-7	few	CASGSQGAHEQYF
TRBV5-5	TRBJ1-5	many	CASSPSQGLSNQPQHF
TRBV5-1	TRBJ2-2	many	CASSAWTGTNTGELFF
TRBV9	TRBJ2-7	many	CASSVETFGTGGTPYEQYF
TRBV6-1	TRBJ2-1	.	CASSERGYNEQFF
TRBV29-1	TRBJ2-1	many	CSVEVGDRVYNEQFF
TRBV28	TRBJ2-1	few	CASSFGLAGNNEQFF
TRBV7-9	TRBJ2-3	few	CASSFSGPSTDTQYF
TRBV28	TRBJ2-3	many	CASSLTGGVQYF
TRBV5-5	TRBJ1-1	many	CASSLGVSWGRGSYTEAFF
TRBV20-1	TRBJ1-5	few	CSALRDSGSYQPQHF